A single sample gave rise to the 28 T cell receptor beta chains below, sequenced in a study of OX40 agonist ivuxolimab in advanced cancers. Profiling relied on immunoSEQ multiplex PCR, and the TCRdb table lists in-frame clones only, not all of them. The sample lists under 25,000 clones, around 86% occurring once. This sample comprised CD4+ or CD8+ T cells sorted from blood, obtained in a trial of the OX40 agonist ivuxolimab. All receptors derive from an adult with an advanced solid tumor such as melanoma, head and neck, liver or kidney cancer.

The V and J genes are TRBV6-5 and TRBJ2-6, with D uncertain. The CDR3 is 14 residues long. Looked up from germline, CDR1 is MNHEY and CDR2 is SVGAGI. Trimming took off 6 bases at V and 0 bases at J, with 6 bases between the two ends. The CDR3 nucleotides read TGTGCCAGCAGCTCATACTCTGGGGCCAACGTCCTGACTTTC. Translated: CASSSYSGANVLTF.

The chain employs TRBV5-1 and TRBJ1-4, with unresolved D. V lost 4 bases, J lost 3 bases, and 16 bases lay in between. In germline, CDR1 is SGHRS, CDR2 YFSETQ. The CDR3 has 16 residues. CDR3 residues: CASSRSDIPPNEKLFF. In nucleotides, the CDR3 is TGCGCCAGCAGCCGGTCCGACATTCCTCCTAATGAAAAACTGTTTTTT.

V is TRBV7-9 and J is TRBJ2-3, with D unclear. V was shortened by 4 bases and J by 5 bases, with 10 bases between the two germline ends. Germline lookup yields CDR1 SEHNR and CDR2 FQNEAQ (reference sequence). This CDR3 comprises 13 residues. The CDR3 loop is CASSSQVGDTQYF. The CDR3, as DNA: TGTGCCAGCAGCTCCCAGGTAGGAGATACGCAGTATTTT.

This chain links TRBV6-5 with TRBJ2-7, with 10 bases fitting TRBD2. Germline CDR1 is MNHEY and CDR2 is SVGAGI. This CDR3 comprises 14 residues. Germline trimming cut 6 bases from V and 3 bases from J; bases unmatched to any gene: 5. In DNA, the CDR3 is TGTGCCAGCAGAGAACTAGCGGGGAGCTACGAGCAGTACTTC. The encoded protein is CASRELAGSYEQYF.

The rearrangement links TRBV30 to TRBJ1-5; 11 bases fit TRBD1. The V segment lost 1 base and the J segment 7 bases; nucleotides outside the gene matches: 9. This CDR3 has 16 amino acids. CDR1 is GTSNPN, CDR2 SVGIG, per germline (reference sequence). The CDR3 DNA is TGTGCCTGGAGTGAACCGGGACAGGGGGTGCTCCAGCCCCAGCATTTT. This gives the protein CAWSEPGQGVLQPQHF. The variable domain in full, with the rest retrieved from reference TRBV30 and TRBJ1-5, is SQTIHQWPATLVQPVGSPLSLECTVEGTSNPNLYWYRQAAGRGLQLLFYSVGIGQISSEVPQNLSASRPQDRQFILSSKKLLLSDSGFYLCAWSEPGQGVLQPQHFGDGTRLSIL.

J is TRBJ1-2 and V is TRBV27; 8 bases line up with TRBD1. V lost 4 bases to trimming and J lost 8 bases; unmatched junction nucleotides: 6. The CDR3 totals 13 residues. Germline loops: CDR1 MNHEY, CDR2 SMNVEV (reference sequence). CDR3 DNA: TGTGCCAGCAGTTGGACAGGGCTGAGCGGCTACACCTTC. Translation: CASSWTGLSGYTF.

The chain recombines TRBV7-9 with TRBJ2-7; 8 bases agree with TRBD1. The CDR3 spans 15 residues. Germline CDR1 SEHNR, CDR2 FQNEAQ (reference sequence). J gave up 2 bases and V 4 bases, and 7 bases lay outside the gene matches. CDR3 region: CASSSPKQGAYEQYF. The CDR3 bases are TGTGCCAGCAGCTCCCCTAAACAGGGGGCCTACGAGCAGTACTTC.

The CDR3 nucleotides read TGTGCCAGCAGCCACTTGAGAAGTTGGTCTGAAAAACTGTTTTTT. Translation: CASSHLRSWSEKLFF. This chain connects TRBV7-1 to TRBJ1-4; unclear D gene. TRBV7-1 has ORF status, its function being uncertain. V was clipped by 5 bases and J by 7 bases, with 17 bases between them. The CDR3 spans 15 residues.

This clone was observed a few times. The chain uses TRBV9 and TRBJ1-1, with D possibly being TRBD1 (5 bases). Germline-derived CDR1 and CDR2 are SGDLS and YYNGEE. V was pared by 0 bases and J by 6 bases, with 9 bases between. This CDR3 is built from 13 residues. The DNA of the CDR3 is TGTGCCAGCAGCGTAGAGGCGGGGGCTGAAGCTTTCTTT. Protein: CASSVEAGAEAFF.

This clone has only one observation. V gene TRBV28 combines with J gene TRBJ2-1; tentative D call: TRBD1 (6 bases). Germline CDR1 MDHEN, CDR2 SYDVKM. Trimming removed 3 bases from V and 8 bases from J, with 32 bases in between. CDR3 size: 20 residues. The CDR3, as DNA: TGTGCCAGCAGTTTTTGGTCAATCGTTGAGGCAGGGGCCTATTCCGATGAGCAGTTCTTC. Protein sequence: CASSFWSIVEAGAYSDEQFF.

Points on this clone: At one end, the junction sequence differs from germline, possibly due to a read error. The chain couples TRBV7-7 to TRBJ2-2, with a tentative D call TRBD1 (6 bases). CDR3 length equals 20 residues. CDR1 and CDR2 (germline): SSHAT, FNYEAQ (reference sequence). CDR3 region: CASSLDSRRFQGPGPGELFF. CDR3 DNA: TGTGCTAGCAGCTTAGACTCGAGGCGATTTCAGGGGCCTGGTCCCGGGGAGCTGTTTTTT.

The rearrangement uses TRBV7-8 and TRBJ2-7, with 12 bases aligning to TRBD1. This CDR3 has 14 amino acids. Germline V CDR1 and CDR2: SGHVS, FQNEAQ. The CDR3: CSTGGTGGIYEQYF. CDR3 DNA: TGTTCAACAGGGGGGACAGGGGGCATATACGAGCAGTACTTC.

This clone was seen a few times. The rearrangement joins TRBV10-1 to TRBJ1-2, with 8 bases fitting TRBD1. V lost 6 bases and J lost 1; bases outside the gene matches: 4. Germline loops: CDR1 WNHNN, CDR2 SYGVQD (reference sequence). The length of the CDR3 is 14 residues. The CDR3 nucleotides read TGCGCCAGCAGCCCGGGACAGGTTAACTATGGCTACACCTTC. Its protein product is CASSPGQVNYGYTF.

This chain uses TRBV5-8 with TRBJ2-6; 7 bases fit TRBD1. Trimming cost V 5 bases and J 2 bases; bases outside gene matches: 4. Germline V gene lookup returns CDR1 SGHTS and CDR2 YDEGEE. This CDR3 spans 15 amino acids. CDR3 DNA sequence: TGTGCCAGCAGGGTGCAGGGGGCTGGGGCCAACGTCCTGACTTTC. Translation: CASRVQGAGANVLTF.

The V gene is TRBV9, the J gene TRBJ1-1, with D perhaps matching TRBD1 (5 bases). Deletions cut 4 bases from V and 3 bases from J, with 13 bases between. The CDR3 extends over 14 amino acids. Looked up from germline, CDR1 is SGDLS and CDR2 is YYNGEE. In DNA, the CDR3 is TGTGCCAGCAGCCCCCGAGGGGCAGACACTGAAGCTTTCTTT. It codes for CASSPRGADTEAFF.

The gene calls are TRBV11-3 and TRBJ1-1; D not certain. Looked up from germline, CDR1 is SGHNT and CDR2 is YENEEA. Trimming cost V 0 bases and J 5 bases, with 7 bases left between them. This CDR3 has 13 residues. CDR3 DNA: TGTGCCAGCAGCTTAGATAGACGGACTGAAGCTTTCTTT. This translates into CASSLDRRTEAFF.

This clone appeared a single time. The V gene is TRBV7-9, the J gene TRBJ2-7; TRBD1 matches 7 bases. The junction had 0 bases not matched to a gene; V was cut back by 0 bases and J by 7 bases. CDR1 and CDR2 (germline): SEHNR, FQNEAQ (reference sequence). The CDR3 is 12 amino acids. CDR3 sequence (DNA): TGTGCCAGCAGCTTAGCGGGACAGGAGCAGTACTTC. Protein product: CASSLAGQEQYF.

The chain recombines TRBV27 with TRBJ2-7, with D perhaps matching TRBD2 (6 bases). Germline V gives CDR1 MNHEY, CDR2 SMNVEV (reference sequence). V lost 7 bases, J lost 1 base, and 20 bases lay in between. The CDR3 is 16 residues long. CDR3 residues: CASTPLRDSMSYEQYF. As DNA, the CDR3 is TGTGCCAGCACCCCACTCCGGGACTCAATGTCCTACGAGCAGTACTTC.

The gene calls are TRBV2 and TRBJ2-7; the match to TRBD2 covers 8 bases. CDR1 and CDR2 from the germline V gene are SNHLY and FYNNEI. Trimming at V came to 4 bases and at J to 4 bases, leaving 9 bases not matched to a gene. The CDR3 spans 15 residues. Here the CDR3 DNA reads TGTGCCAGCAGTGCACTAGCGGTCCCTTCATACGAGCAGTACTTC. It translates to CASSALAVPSYEQYF.

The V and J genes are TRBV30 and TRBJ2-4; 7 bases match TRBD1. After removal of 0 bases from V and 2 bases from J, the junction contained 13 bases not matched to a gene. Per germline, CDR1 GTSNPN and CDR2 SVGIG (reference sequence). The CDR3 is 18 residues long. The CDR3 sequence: CAWSVKLDRVGPKNIQYF. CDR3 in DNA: TGTGCCTGGAGTGTTAAGCTTGACAGGGTTGGGCCCAAAAACATTCAGTACTTC.

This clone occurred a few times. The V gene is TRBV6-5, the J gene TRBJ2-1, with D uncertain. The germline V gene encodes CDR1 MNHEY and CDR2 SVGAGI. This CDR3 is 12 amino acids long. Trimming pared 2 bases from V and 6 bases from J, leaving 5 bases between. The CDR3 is CASSYLGNEQFF. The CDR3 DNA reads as TGTGCCAGCAGTTACCTTGGCAATGAGCAGTTCTTC.

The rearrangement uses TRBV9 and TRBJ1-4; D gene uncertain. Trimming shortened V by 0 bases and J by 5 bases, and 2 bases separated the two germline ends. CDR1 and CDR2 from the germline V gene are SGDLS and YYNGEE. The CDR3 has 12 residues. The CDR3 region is CASSVGNEKLFF. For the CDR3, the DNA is TGTGCCAGCAGCGTAGGAAATGAAAAACTGTTTTTT.

The CDR3 bases are TGTGCCAGCAGCCCGACCGTCTCCTACGAGCAGTACTTC. Its translation is CASSPTVSYEQYF. The chain joins TRBV7-8 to TRBJ2-7; D is ambiguous. V shed 5 bases and J shed 0 bases, with 8 bases lying between them. This CDR3 region has 13 residues. CDR1 is SGHVS and CDR2 is FQNEAQ in the germline V gene.

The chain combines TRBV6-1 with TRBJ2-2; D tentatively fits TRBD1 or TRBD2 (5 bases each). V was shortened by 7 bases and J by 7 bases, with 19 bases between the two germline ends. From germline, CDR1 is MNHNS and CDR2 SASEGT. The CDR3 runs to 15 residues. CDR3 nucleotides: TGTGCCAGCACCCTGGGACGGGGTGGGGTCGGGGAGCTGTTTTTT. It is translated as CASTLGRGGVGELFF.

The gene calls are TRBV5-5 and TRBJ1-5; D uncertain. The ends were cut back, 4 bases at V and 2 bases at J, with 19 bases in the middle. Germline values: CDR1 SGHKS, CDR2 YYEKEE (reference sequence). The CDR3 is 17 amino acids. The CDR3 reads CASSVGPLLVGNQPQHF. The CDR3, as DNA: TGTGCCAGCAGCGTCGGGCCGCTCCTCGTTGGCAATCAGCCCCAGCATTTT.

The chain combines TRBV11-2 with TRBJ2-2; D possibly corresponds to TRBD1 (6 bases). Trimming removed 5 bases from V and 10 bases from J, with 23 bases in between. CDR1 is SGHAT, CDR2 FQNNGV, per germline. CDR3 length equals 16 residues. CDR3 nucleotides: TGTGCCAGCAGCCTGTCCACTAAAGGGGGAGTGGAGGAGCTGTTTTTT. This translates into CASSLSTKGGVEELFF.

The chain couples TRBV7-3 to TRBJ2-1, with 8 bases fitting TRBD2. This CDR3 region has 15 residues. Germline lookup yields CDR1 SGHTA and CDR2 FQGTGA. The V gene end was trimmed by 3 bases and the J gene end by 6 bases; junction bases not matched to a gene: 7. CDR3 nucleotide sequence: TGTGCCAGCAGCTTCACGGGAGGGCCTGGCAATGAGCAGTTCTTC. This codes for CASSFTGGPGNEQFF.

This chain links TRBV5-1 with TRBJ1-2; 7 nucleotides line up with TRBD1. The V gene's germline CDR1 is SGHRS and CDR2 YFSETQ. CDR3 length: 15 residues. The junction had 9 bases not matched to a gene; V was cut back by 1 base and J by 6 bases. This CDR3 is CASSLIRDSANGYTF. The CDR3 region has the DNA TGCGCCAGCAGCTTGATCAGGGACAGCGCTAATGGCTACACCTTC.